The 18 T cell receptor beta chains presented below share a single source sample, sequenced in a study of T cell responses to AZD1222 COVID-19 vaccine. Sequencing was performed with immunoSEQ multiplex PCR; in TCRdb, only in-frame clones are kept and a portion is missing. The sample lists fewer than 200,000 clones, about nine tenths seen once, with 1.5% to 2% in the top ten. Sequenced here: peripheral blood, sampled on day 0 of AZD1222 vaccination. The receptors here all came from an adult in good health.

The rearrangement links TRBV5-1 to TRBJ2-3; 11 nucleotides align to TRBD2. V shed 4 bases and J 1 base; nucleotides not matched to a gene: 8. The CDR3 is 17 amino acids. Per the germline V gene, CDR1 is SGHRS and CDR2 is YFSETQ. The CDR3 is CASSATSLAGGTDTQYF. CDR3 coding DNA: TGCGCCAGCAGCGCTACATCACTAGCGGGGGGCACAGATACGCAGTATTTT.

The chain carries TRBV19 and TRBJ1-4, with D hard to call. The CDR3 length is 16 residues. CDR1 is LNHDA and CDR2 is SQIVND in the germline V gene (reference sequence). V lost 4 bases and J 4 bases, leaving 16 bases between the germline ends. The CDR3 is CASSTNRRQSNEKLFF. The CDR3 bases are TGTGCCAGTAGTACCAACCGTCGGCAGAGTAATGAAAAACTGTTTTTT.

This rearrangement joins TRBV27 to TRBJ2-7, with 12 bases aligning to TRBD1. Germline trimming cut 5 bases from V and 7 bases from J; bases unmatched to any gene: 6. The CDR3 loop spans 14 amino acids. Germline CDR1 MNHEY, CDR2 SMNVEV (reference sequence). CDR3 sequence: CASSPGTGGKEQYF. The CDR3, as DNA: TGTGCCAGCAGTCCCGGGACAGGGGGCAAAGAGCAGTACTTC.

The chain recombines TRBV10-3 with TRBJ1-1; no firm D call. Trimming shortened V by 6 bases and J by 5 bases, and 10 bases separated the two germline ends. The CDR3 covers 12 residues. From germline, CDR1 is ENHRY and CDR2 SYGVKD. The CDR3: CAISVLGTEAFF. CDR3 in DNA: TGTGCCATCAGCGTTCTGGGGACTGAAGCTTTCTTT.

J is TRBJ2-7 and V is TRBV6-5, with D perhaps assigned TRBD1 or TRBD2 (5 bases each). The CDR3 spans 14 residues. Deletions cut 5 bases from V and 7 bases from J, with 18 bases between. The V gene's germline CDR1 is MNHEY and CDR2 SVGAGI. CDR3 nucleotides: TGTGCCAGCAGTACGAGGACACCTGAGGGAGAGCAGTACTTC. Protein sequence: CASSTRTPEGEQYF.

This chain connects TRBV19 to TRBJ1-1; D not certain. The V gene's germline CDR1 is LNHDA and CDR2 SQIVND (reference sequence). This CDR3 is 15 amino acids long. V dropped 6 bases and J dropped 1 base, with 15 bases sitting between them. Here the CDR3 reads CASSLIWGANTEAFF. For the CDR3, the DNA is TGTGCCAGTAGCCTTATATGGGGAGCGAACACTGAAGCTTTCTTT.

The genes are TRBV11-2 and TRBJ1-4; D not resolved. This CDR3 is built from 13 residues. Trimming cost V 1 base and J 8 bases, with 8 bases left between them. Germline V gene sequence: CDR1 SGHAT, CDR2 FQNNGV. CDR3 bases: TGTGCCAGCAGCTTAGGACATGGAGAAAAACTGTTTTTT. Its translation: CASSLGHGEKLFF.

The chain recombines TRBV18 with TRBJ2-7; TRBD1 matches at 7 bases. The CDR3 runs 16 residues. The germline V gene has CDR1 KGHSH and CDR2 LQKENI. V gave up 6 bases and J gave up 3 bases; unmatched junction bases: 14. In nucleotides, the CDR3 is TGTGCCAGCTCCCCCCCGACACGACAGGGAAACTACGAGCAGTACTTC. It codes for CASSPPTRQGNYEQYF.

This rearrangement joins TRBV24-1 to TRBJ1-5, with a tentative D call TRBD1 (5 bases). Germline CDR1 reads KGHDR; CDR2 reads SFDVKD. This CDR3 spans 15 amino acids. V was clipped by 5 bases and J by 1 base, with 11 bases between them. The CDR3 sequence: CATSALGESNQPQHF. The CDR3 DNA sequence: TGTGCCACCAGTGCCTTGGGGGAGAGCAATCAGCCCCAGCATTTT.

The J gene is TRBJ1-4, the V gene TRBV2; D is possibly TRBD1 (6 bases). CDR1 and CDR2 from the germline V gene are SNHLY and FYNNEI. V shed 6 bases and J shed 5 bases, with 16 bases lying between them. This CDR3 has 15 residues. CDR3 residues: CASRLGRGANEKLFF. CDR3 nucleotides: TGTGCCAGCAGACTCGGGAGGGGGGCAAATGAAAAACTGTTTTTT.

The chain joins TRBV30 to TRBJ1-2; the match to TRBD1 covers 7 bases. The CDR3 is 13 amino acids. CDR1 is GTSNPN, CDR2 SVGIG, per germline (reference sequence). V shed 1 base, J shed 2 bases, and the junction held 1 base outside the gene matches. The CDR3 region has the DNA TGTGCCTGGAGTGAGACAGGGAACTATGGCTACACCTTC. Amino acids: CAWSETGNYGYTF.

The chain has TRBV13 and TRBJ2-7, with a possible D match to TRBD2 (5 bases). This CDR3 has 12 amino acids. CDR1 PRHDT and CDR2 FYEKMQ come from the germline V gene (reference sequence). The V end lost 3 bases, the J end lost 4 bases, and 7 bases lay between the germline ends. CDR3 sequence: CASSFSGYEQYF. The CDR3 DNA sequence: TGTGCCAGCAGCTTCTCGGGATACGAGCAGTACTTC.

V usage is TRBV7-2 and J usage is TRBJ1-5, with unresolved D. Trimming removed 2 bases from V and 4 bases from J, with 9 bases in between. Per the germline V gene, CDR1 is SGHTA and CDR2 is FQGNSA. The CDR3 loop spans 14 amino acids. The CDR3 sequence is CASSLRFSNQPQHF. The CDR3 DNA sequence: TGTGCCAGCAGCTTAAGGTTTTCGAATCAGCCCCAGCATTTT.

J is TRBJ1-1 and V is TRBV19; tentative D call: TRBD1 (6 bases). The germline CDR1 and CDR2 sequences are LNHDA and SQIVND (reference sequence). The CDR3 runs 13 residues. V lost 5 bases and J lost 5, with 12 bases in between. The CDR3 DNA reads as TGTGCCAGTAGTTACAGGGATGAAACTGAAGCTTTCTTT. Translating gives CASSYRDETEAFF.

Only one count was recorded for this clone. V gene TRBV5-5 combines with J gene TRBJ2-7; 11 bases fit TRBD2. V gave up 4 bases and J gave up 3 bases; unmatched junction bases: 6. This CDR3 spans 15 amino acids. Germline lookup yields CDR1 SGHKS and CDR2 YYEKEE (reference sequence). The CDR3 protein is CASSTGLAGLYEQYF. The CDR3 nucleotides read TGTGCCAGCAGCACCGGACTAGCGGGCCTCTACGAGCAGTACTTC. The variable domain in full, with the rest retrieved from reference TRBV5-5 and TRBJ2-7, is DAGVTQSPTHLIKTRGQQVTLRCSPISGHKSVSWYQQVLGQGPQFIFQYYEKEERGRGNFPDRFSARQFPNYSSELNVNALLLGDSALYLCASSTGLAGLYEQYFGPGTRLTVT.

This chain joins TRBV19 and TRBJ2-1; D possibly corresponds to TRBD2 (5 bases). V was trimmed by 10 bases and J by 10 bases, leaving 23 bases between them. In germline, CDR1 is LNHDA, CDR2 SQIVND (reference sequence). The CDR3 is 14 residues long. This chain's CDR3 is CATQDVPTSGEQFF. The CDR3 DNA reads as TGTGCCACCCAAGACGTACCCACGTCGGGAGAGCAGTTCTTC.

The V call is TRBV7-2, the J call TRBJ1-2, with D hard to call. V was pared by 0 bases and J by 4 bases, with 9 bases between. The CDR3 is 14 amino acids. The germline V gene encodes CDR1 SGHTA and CDR2 FQGNSA. CDR3 protein: CASSLAVLGYGYTF. CDR3 nucleotide sequence: TGTGCCAGCAGCTTAGCGGTTCTCGGCTATGGCTACACCTTC.

The chain has TRBV27 and TRBJ2-7; the D gene is possibly TRBD1 (5 bases). Germline CDR1 and CDR2: MNHEY and SMNVEV (reference sequence). This CDR3 comprises 15 residues. V gave up 0 bases and J gave up 1 base, with 10 bases separating them. CDR3 amino acids: CASSLSQGLSYEQYF. The CDR3 bases are TGTGCCAGCAGTTTATCGCAGGGTTTATCCTACGAGCAGTACTTC.